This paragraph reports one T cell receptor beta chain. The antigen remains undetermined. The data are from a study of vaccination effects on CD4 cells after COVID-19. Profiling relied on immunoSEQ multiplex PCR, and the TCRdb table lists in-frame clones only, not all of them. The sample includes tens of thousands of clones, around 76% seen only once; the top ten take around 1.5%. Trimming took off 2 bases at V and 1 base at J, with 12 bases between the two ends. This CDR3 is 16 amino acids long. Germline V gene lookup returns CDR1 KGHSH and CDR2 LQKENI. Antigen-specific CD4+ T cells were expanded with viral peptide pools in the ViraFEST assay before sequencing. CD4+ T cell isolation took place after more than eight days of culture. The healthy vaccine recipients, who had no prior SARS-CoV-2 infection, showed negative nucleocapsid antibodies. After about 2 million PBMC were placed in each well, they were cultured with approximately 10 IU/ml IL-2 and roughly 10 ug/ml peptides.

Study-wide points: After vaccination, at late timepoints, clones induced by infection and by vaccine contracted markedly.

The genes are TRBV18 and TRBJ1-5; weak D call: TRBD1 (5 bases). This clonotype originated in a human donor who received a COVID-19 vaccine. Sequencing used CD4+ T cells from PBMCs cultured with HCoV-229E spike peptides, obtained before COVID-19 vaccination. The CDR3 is CASSPMGDRSNQPQHF. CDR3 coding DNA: TGTGCCAGCTCACCAATGGGGGATCGGAGCAATCAGCCCCAGCATTTT. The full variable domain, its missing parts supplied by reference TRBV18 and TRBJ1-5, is NAGVMQNPRHLVRRRGQEARLRCSPMKGHSHVYWYRQLPEEGLKFMVYLQKENIIDESGMPKERFSAEFPKEGPSILRIQQVVRGDSAAYFCASSPMGDRSNQPQHFGDGTRLSIL.